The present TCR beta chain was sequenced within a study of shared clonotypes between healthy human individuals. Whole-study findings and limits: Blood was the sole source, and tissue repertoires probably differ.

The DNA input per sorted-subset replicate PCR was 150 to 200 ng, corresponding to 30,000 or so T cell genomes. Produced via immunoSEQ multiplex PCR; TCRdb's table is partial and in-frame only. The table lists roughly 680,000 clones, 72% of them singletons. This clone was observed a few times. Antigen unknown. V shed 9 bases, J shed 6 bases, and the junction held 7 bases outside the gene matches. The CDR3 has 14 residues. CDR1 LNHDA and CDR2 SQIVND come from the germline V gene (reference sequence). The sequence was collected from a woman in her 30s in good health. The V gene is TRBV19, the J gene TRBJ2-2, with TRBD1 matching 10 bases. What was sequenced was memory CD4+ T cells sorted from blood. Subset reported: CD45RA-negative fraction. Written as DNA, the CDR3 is TGTGCCAGCATCCGGACAGGGGGGCCCGGGGAGCTGTTTTTT. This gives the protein CASIRTGGPGELFF.